Presented here are 18 T cell receptor beta chains from one specimen sequenced in a study of blood T cell repertoires in COVID-19 (dated by TCRdb to 2020 to 2022). Library preparation was by the immunoSEQ multiplex PCR assay. In TCRdb, the immuneACCESS table is reduced to in-frame sequences with V and J assigned. These tables do not hold every clone; where another copy was compared, an unresolved V gene accounts for under half, and the others remain unexplained. The sample includes over 200,000 clones, with approximately 86% observed a single time. The ten top clones hold roughly 1.2% of the sample. Sequencing used peripheral blood. The receptors come from a young woman with COVID-19, enrolled during active disease.

This sequence joins TRBV5-5 and TRBJ1-5; D not resolved. Trimming stripped 0 bases from V and 6 bases from J, with 7 bases between. Per germline, CDR1 SGHKS and CDR2 YYEKEE (reference sequence). CDR3 length: 13 amino acids. CDR3: CASSLGWSQPQHF. The CDR3 DNA follows: TGTGCCAGCAGCTTGGGTTGGAGTCAGCCCCAGCATTTT.

The CDR3 here is CASSLTRDRGRTSPYSGANVLTF. CDR3 DNA sequence: TGTGCCAGCAGCTTGACTAGGGACAGGGGGCGAACCTCACCCTATTCTGGGGCCAACGTCCTGACTTTC. J is TRBJ2-6 and V is TRBV3-1 (or the pseudogene TRBV3-2); 12 nucleotides match TRBD1. Germline CDR1 LGHDT, CDR2 YNNKEL (reference sequence). CDR3 length equals 23 residues. Trimming cost V 5 bases and J 1 base; bases outside gene matches: 21.

This chain uses TRBV7-2 with TRBJ2-3, with D hard to call. The CDR3 is 15 amino acids. Trimming removed 5 bases at V and 3 bases at J, with 15 bases between. CDR1 SGHTA and CDR2 FQGNSA come from the germline V gene. CDR3 region: CASSPRPTITDTQYF. The CDR3, as DNA: TGTGCCAGCAGCCCCAGACCGACAATTACAGATACGCAGTATTTT.

The chain links TRBV14 to TRBJ2-1; D remains unclear. Germline CDR1 SGHDN, CDR2 FVKESK. V was pared by 0 bases and J by 8 bases, with 8 bases between. This CDR3 has 13 amino acids. For the CDR3, the DNA is TGTGCCAGCAGCCAAGATCTTAGCTATGAGCAGTTCTTC. Its protein is CASSQDLSYEQFF.

J is TRBJ2-3 and V is TRBV11-1; TRBD2 matches 7 bases. Germline-derived CDR1 and CDR2 are SGHAT and FQDESV (reference sequence). After removal of 4 bases from V and 2 bases from J, the junction contained 9 bases not matched to a gene. The CDR3 spans 16 residues. The CDR3 is CASSYGASGSTDTQYF. CDR3 sequence (DNA): TGTGCCAGCAGCTACGGGGCTAGCGGTTCCACAGATACGCAGTATTTT. The whole variable domain, remainder taken from reference TRBV11-1 and TRBJ2-3, is EAEVAQSPRYKITEKSQAVAFWCDPISGHATLYWYRQILGQGPELLVQFQDESVVDDSQLPKDRFSAERLKGVDSTLKIQPAELGDSAMYLCASSYGASGSTDTQYFGPGTRLTVL.

The rearrangement links TRBV25-1 to TRBJ2-1; unclear D gene. The CDR3 covers 12 residues. The V gene's germline CDR1 is MGHDK and CDR2 SYGVNS. The V end was cut by 2 bases, the J end by 8 bases, with 7 bases between. Here the CDR3 DNA reads TGTGCCAGCAGTGAACTAGTCTATGAGCAGTTCTTC. It yields the protein CASSELVYEQFF.

The chain joins TRBV4-3 to TRBJ1-1; unclear D gene. Trimming removed 6 bases from V and 5 bases from J, with 16 bases in between. CDR1 LGHNA and CDR2 YSLEER come from the germline V gene. This CDR3 comprises 14 residues. CDR3 sequence: CASSLGEFGTEAFF. The CDR3 DNA follows: TGCGCCAGCAGTTTAGGAGAATTCGGAACTGAAGCTTTCTTT.

This clone was seen only a few times. The chain links TRBV19 to TRBJ2-1; 9 bases match TRBD2. Trimming removed 4 bases from V and 0 bases from J; junction bases left unmatched: 1. CDR3 length: 15 amino acids. CDR1 and CDR2 from the germline V gene are LNHDA and SQIVND (reference sequence). The CDR3 DNA is TGTGCCAGTAGTACGACTAGCGGCTCCTACAATGAGCAGTTCTTC. Its protein product is CASSTTSGSYNEQFF.

The chain is built from TRBV7-3 and TRBJ2-1, with 10 positions matching TRBD1. The CDR3 has 15 amino acids. Per the germline V gene, CDR1 is SGHTA and CDR2 is FQGTGA. The V gene end was trimmed by 0 bases and the J gene end by 8 bases; junction bases not matched to a gene: 4. The CDR3 DNA follows: TGTGCCAGCAGCTTAACGGGAGGGACAGGGGATGAGCAGTTCTTC. Encoded protein: CASSLTGGTGDEQFF.

The chain is built from TRBV2 and TRBJ1-1, with 7 bases that match TRBD1. Looked up from germline, CDR1 is SNHLY and CDR2 is FYNNEI. The CDR3 has 13 amino acids. Trimming at V came to 4 bases and at J to 6 bases, leaving 5 bases not matched to a gene. The CDR3 loop is CASSGQGDSEAFF. The CDR3 bases are TGTGCCAGCAGTGGACAGGGAGACTCTGAAGCTTTCTTT.

The chain uses TRBV9 and TRBJ2-3, with TRBD2 matching 7 bases. This CDR3 contains 16 residues. After removal of 0 bases from V and 0 bases from J, the junction contained 4 bases not matched to a gene. The germline gives CDR1 SGDLS, CDR2 YYNGEE. The chain's CDR3 is CASSVAGLTSTDTQYF. The CDR3 nucleotides read TGTGCCAGCAGCGTAGCGGGACTAACTAGCACAGATACGCAGTATTTT.

The genes are TRBV6-5 and TRBJ2-7; perhaps TRBD1 as D (5 bases). The germline CDR1 and CDR2 sequences are MNHEY and SVGAGI. This CDR3 has 12 amino acids. V shed 6 bases and J shed 4 bases, with 10 bases lying between them. In DNA form, the CDR3 reads TGTGCCAGCAGAACAACAGGTTACGAGCAGTACTTC. Translation gives CASRTTGYEQYF.

This clone appeared a few times. The J gene is TRBJ2-2, the V gene TRBV10-3; D might be TRBD2 (6 bases). Trimming shortened V by 6 bases and J by 3 bases, and 11 bases separated the two germline ends. The CDR3 contains 14 residues. Germline CDR1 and CDR2: ENHRY and SYGVKD. This CDR3 is CAISGTGDTGELFF. For the CDR3, the DNA is TGTGCCATCAGCGGCACGGGGGACACCGGGGAGCTGTTTTTT.

V gene TRBV7-2 combines with J gene TRBJ2-7; TRBD1 matches at 8 bases. The germline V gene encodes CDR1 SGHTA and CDR2 FQGNSA. This CDR3 is built from 14 residues. V shed 2 bases, J shed 3 bases, and the junction held 3 bases outside the gene matches. CDR3 sequence (DNA): TGTGCCAGCAGCTTATCCGGGACAGGCTACGAGCAGTACTTC. Its protein product is CASSLSGTGYEQYF.

The V gene is TRBV6-2 or TRBV6-3, the J gene TRBJ1-1; TRBD1 matches at 8 bases. The junction had 6 bases not matched to a gene; V was cut back by 4 bases and J by 8 bases. This CDR3 contains 13 residues. The V gene's germline CDR1 is MNHEY and CDR2 SVGEGT. The DNA for the CDR3 is TGTGCCAGCAGTTCTGGACAGGGCCGGGAAGCTTTCTTT. Translating gives CASSSGQGREAFF.

The chain has TRBV29-1 and TRBJ1-1, with a weak D call TRBD1 (6 bases). CDR3 length: 15 amino acids. The ends were cut back, 7 bases at V and 0 bases at J, with 18 bases in the middle. The germline CDR1 and CDR2 sequences are SQVTM and ANQGSEA. The CDR3: CSGRDTRRLNTEAFF. CDR3 DNA: TGCAGCGGCCGGGACACCCGTCGCCTGAACACTGAAGCTTTCTTT.

The rearrangement uses TRBV27 and TRBJ2-5, with 9 positions matching TRBD2. From germline, CDR1 is MNHEY and CDR2 SMNVEV (reference sequence). V shed 6 bases, J shed 7 bases, and the junction held 12 bases outside the gene matches. This CDR3 comprises 15 residues. CDR3 DNA sequence: TGTGCCAGCAGAAGGGCGGGAGGGACCGGCAGGACCCAGTACTTC. Its protein is CASRRAGGTGRTQYF.

The rearrangement links TRBV29-1 to TRBJ2-1; 9 nucleotides align to TRBD1. V lost 0 bases and J lost 6; bases outside the gene matches: 6. Looked up from germline, CDR1 is SQVTM and CDR2 is ANQGSEA. The CDR3 runs 15 residues. For the CDR3, the DNA is TGCAGCGTTGAAGAACCGGGACAGGGTTTCAATGAGCAGTTCTTC. Residues: CSVEEPGQGFNEQFF.